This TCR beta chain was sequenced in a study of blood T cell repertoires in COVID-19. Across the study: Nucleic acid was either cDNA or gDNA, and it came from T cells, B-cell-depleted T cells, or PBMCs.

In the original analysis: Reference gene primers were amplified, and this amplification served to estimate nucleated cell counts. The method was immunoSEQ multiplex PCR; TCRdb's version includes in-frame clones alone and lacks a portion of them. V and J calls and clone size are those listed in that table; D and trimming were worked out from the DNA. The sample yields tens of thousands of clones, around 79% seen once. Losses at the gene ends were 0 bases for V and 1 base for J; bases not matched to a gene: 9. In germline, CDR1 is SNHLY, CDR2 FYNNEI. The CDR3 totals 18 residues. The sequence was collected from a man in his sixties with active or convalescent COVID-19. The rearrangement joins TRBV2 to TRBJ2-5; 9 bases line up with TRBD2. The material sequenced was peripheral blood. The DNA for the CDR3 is TGTGCCAGCAGTGAAGCGAGTGGGGCTAGCGGGGCCCAAGAGACCCAGTACTTC. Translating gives CASSEASGASGAQETQYF.